The 17 T cell receptor beta chains below come from one sample, sequenced in a study of post-analysis software for immune sequencing data (dated by TCRdb to the mid-2010s). General conclusions and limits of the study: Several TRBV segments, including TRBV5-6, TRBV5-1 and TRBV20-1, were significantly more frequent in patients than controls.

To prepare the library, PCR was applied. TCRdb names Illumina HiSeq 2500 as the instrument used. Unique molecular identifiers were incorporated into TCR beta cDNA libraries to reduce PCR and sequencing biases. Clones were called with MiXCR by TCRdb after fastp trimmed the public reads at Q25, and only in-frame beta chains were retained. Rows are combined by CDR3 protein, so each entry shows the most common genes and DNA. This sample is represented by some 240,000 distinct CDR3 sequences; roughly a third of them were singletons. The ten largest clones capture roughly 4.8% of the sample. No antigen is known for these receptors. Sample: blood. The receptor source for this set is a girl between 10 and 17 years old with multiple sclerosis.

There are many counts of this clonotype. This chain links TRBV15 with TRBJ2-5; no firm D call. The germline V gene has CDR1 LNHNV and CDR2 YYDKDF (reference sequence). Trimming pared 10 bases from V and 4 bases from J, leaving 16 bases between. This CDR3 spans 13 amino acids. CDR3 DNA sequence: TGTGCCAACTCTAGGAGCCCCTCAGAGACCCAGTACTTC. Translation gives CANSRSPSETQYF.

This clonotype has at least ten counts. This chain uses TRBV6-2 or TRBV6-3 with TRBJ1-1; D gene uncertain. This CDR3 comprises 13 residues. Germline values: CDR1 MNHEY, CDR2 SVGEGT. The V gene lost 4 bases and the J gene lost 3 bases, with 9 bases spanning the gap. CDR3 sequence reads: CASSSTIDTEAFF. In nucleotides, the CDR3 is TGTGCCAGCAGTTCTACGATTGACACTGAAGCTTTCTTT.

This clonotype was seen at least ten times. The chain carries TRBV7-9 and TRBJ2-5; no firm D call. Per the germline V gene, CDR1 is SEHNR and CDR2 is FQNEAQ (reference sequence). This CDR3 comprises 15 residues. Trimming took 1 base from V and 5 from J, leaving 14 bases between them. CDR3 sequence (DNA): TGTGCCAGCAGCTTAGATGGAACAGCTGGGGAGACCCAGTACTTC. Its translation is CASSLDGTAGETQYF.

This clonotype was detected ten times or more. The genes are TRBV5-1 and TRBJ2-1; 12 nucleotides agree with TRBD2. Germline CDR1 and CDR2: SGHRS and YFSETQ. This CDR3 is 14 amino acids long. V was clipped by 4 bases and J by 15 bases; unmatched bases: 11. In nucleotides, the CDR3 is TGCGCCAGCAGCCCGAGGACTAGCGGGGACCGGTCGTTCTTC. This translates into CASSPRTSGDRSFF. The variable domain in full, completed from reference TRBV5-1 and TRBJ2-1, reads KAGVTQTPRYLIKTRGQQVTLSCSPISGHRSVSWYQQTPGQGLQFLFEYFSETQRNKGNFPGRFSGRQFSNSRSEMNVSTLELGDSALYLCASSPRTSGDRSFFGPGTRLTVL.

This chain uses TRBV3-1 with TRBJ2-3; 7 nucleotides line up with TRBD2. Germline V gene data show CDR1 as LGHDT and CDR2 as YNNKEL (reference sequence). The V gene end was trimmed by 5 bases and the J gene end by 2 bases; junction bases not matched to a gene: 10. CDR3 size: 16 residues. In nucleotides, the CDR3 is TGTGCCAGCAGCTCCGGGCGGGAGCACTACACAGATACGCAGTATTTT. It encodes CASSSGREHYTDTQYF.

This clonotype was recorded at least ten times. This CDR3 is CASSRQGQTSSGYTF. The CDR3 nucleotides are TGTGCCAGCAGCCGACAGGGTCAGACTTCTTCTGGCTACACCTTC. The chain uses TRBV14 and TRBJ1-2, with 7 bases aligning to TRBD1. Per the germline V gene, CDR1 is SGHDN and CDR2 is FVKESK. The CDR3 totals 15 residues. V shed 4 bases and J 7 bases; nucleotides not matched to a gene: 12.

This clonotype was recorded at least ten times. This rearrangement joins TRBV5-1 to TRBJ2-3; 8 bases are a match to TRBD2. The V segment lost 0 bases and the J segment 2 bases; nucleotides outside the gene matches: 5. The CDR3 is 16 amino acids. Germline CDR1 and CDR2: SGHRS and YFSETQ. CDR3 in DNA: TGCGCCAGCAGCTTGGGAGGACTAGCTTACACAGATACGCAGTATTTT. Translating it yields CASSLGGLAYTDTQYF. Supplemented by reference TRBV5-1 and TRBJ2-3, the full variable domain reads KAGVTQTPRYLIKTRGQQVTLSCSPISGHRSVSWYQQTPGQGLQFLFEYFSETQRNKGNFPGRFSGRQFSNSRSEMNVSTLELGDSALYLCASSLGGLAYTDTQYFGPGTRLTVL.

This clonotype occurred a few times. The chain couples TRBV5-1 to TRBJ2-3, with 9 bases matching TRBD1. Germline V gene lookup returns CDR1 SGHRS and CDR2 YFSETQ. Trimming cost V 5 bases and J 4 bases; bases outside gene matches: 8. This CDR3 is 15 amino acids long. CDR3 nucleotide sequence: TGCGCCAGCAGAATAACAGGGGGCCGGGCAGATACGCAGTATTTT. This encodes CASRITGGRADTQYF.

The rearrangement links TRBV27 to TRBJ1-2; TRBD1 is a possible D gene (5 bases). V shed 4 bases and J shed 8 bases, with 14 bases lying between them. The CDR3 is made up of 13 amino acids. Per the germline V gene, CDR1 is MNHEY and CDR2 is SMNVEV (reference sequence). The CDR3 nucleotides are TGTGCCAGCAGTTATCGGTGGGGGAGAGGCTACACCTTC. It is translated as CASSYRWGRGYTF.

The chain is built from TRBV30 and TRBJ2-5; 12 bases align to TRBD1. The J segment lost 4 bases and the V segment lost 2 bases, leaving 2 bases of the junction unmatched. Germline V gene lookup returns CDR1 GTSNPN and CDR2 SVGIG (reference sequence). CDR3 size: 14 residues. DNA for the CDR3: TGTGCCTGGAGTCCGGGACAGGGGGCAGAGACCCAGTACTTC. Protein: CAWSPGQGAETQYF.

V gene TRBV6-5 combines with J gene TRBJ1-5; the D is unclear. Germline V gene data show CDR1 as MNHEY and CDR2 as SVGAGI. The V end lost 6 bases, the J end lost 1 base, and 10 bases lay between the germline ends. The CDR3 spans 14 residues. The CDR3, as DNA: TGTGCCAGCAGGCGCGTGGGAAGCAATCAGCCCCAGCATTTT. This codes for CASRRVGSNQPQHF.

This clonotype appeared many times. The rearrangement uses TRBV7-2 and TRBJ2-2; 7 bases fit TRBD2. This CDR3 region has 16 residues. Germline assignment: CDR1 SGHTA and CDR2 FQGNSA. The J segment lost 4 bases and the V segment lost 6 bases, leaving 11 bases of the junction unmatched. CDR3 sequence: CASRAPEGGTTGELFF. The CDR3 DNA sequence: TGTGCCAGCAGGGCCCCAGAGGGAGGGACCACCGGGGAGCTGTTTTTT.

The CDR3 DNA is TGTGCCAGCAGCCCGTCGGGGGGCGGTTGGTATGGCTACACCTTC. This codes for CASSPSGGGWYGYTF. This chain uses TRBV11-2 with TRBJ1-2; weak D call: TRBD1 (6 bases). This CDR3 has 15 residues. Germline V gene sequence: CDR1 SGHAT, CDR2 FQNNGV. V was clipped by 5 bases and J by 5 bases, with 18 bases between them. The entire variable domain, with the rest obtained from reference TRBV11-2 and TRBJ1-2, is as follows: EAGVAQSPRYKIIEKRQSVAFWCNPISGHATLYWYQQILGQGPKLLIQFQNNGVVDDSQLPKDRFSAERLKGVDSTLKIQPAKLEDSAVYLCASSPSGGGWYGYTFGSGTRLTVV.

This clonotype was seen ten or more times. This chain links TRBV2 with TRBJ2-3, with D maybe TRBD2 (5 bases). This CDR3 has 15 residues. V lost 6 bases and J 5 bases, leaving 18 bases between the germline ends. Per the germline V gene, CDR1 is SNHLY and CDR2 is FYNNEI. CDR3 bases: TGTGCCAGCAGGGGAAGTGGGAGTCGCCAAGATACGCAGTATTTT. Protein sequence: CASRGSGSRQDTQYF.

This clonotype was seen repeatedly, ten times or more. The chain uses TRBV5-1 and TRBJ2-1; D gene ambiguous. Trimming cost V 2 bases and J 8 bases, with 8 bases left between them. CDR3 length: 12 amino acids. Germline values: CDR1 SGHRS, CDR2 YFSETQ. In DNA form, the CDR3 reads TGCGCCAGCAGCTTTCGTGTGGATGAGCAGTTCTTC. It codes for CASSFRVDEQFF.

The V gene is TRBV20-1, the J gene TRBJ1-5; 11 bases are a match to TRBD1. The length of the CDR3 is 15 residues. J gave up 4 bases and V 3 bases, and 5 bases lay outside the gene matches. CDR1 and CDR2 from the germline V gene are DFQATT and SNEGSKA (reference sequence). The CDR3 reads CSASSGTGGNQPQHF. CDR3 nucleotides: TGCAGTGCTAGCTCCGGGACAGGGGGTAATCAGCCCCAGCATTTT.

The chain employs TRBV14 and TRBJ2-5, with D hard to call. The CDR3 runs to 12 residues. Trimming shortened V by 5 bases and J by 0 bases, and 4 bases separated the two germline ends. CDR1 is SGHDN and CDR2 is FVKESK in the germline V gene. In DNA, the CDR3 is TGTGCCAGCAGCTGGTACCAAGAGACCCAGTACTTC. It codes for CASSWYQETQYF.